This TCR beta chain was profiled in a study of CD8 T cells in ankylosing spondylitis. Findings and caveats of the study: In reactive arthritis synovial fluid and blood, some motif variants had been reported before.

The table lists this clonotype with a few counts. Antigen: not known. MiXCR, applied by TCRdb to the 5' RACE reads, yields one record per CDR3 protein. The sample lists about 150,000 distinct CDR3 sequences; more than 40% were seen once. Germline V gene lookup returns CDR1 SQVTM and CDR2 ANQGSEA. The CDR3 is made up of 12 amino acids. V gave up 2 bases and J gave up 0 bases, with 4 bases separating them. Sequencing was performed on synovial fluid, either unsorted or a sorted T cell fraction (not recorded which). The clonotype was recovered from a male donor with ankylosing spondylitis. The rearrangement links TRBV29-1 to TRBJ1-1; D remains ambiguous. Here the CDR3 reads CSVEPLNTEAFF. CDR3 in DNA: TGCAGCGTTGAACCGCTGAACACTGAAGCTTTCTTT.